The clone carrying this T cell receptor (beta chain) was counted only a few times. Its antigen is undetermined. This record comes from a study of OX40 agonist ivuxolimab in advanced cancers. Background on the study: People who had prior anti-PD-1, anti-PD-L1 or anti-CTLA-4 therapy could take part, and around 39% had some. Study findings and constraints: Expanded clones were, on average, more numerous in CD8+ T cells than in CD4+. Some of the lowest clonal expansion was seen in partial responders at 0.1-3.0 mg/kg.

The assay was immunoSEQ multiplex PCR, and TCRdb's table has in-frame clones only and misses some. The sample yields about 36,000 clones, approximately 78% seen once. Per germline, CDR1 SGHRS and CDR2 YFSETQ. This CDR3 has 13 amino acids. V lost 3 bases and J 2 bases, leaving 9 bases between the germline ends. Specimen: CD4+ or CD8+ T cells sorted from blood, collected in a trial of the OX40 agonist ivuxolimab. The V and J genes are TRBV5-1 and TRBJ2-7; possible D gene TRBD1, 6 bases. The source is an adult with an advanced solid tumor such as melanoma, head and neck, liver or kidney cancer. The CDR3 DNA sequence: TGCGCCAGCAGCTCGACAGGAACCTACGAGCAGTACTTC. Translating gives CASSSTGTYEQYF.